Each of the 20 T cell receptor beta chains below was sequenced from the same sample in a study of cytomegalovirus exposure and HLA in healthy donors. The PCR contained 60 Vbeta and 13 Jbeta primers. Sequencing used immunoSEQ multiplex PCR; TCRdb keeps in-frame clones, though not all of them. The table shows 150,000 to 200,000 clones, with 79% occurring only once. Sample: PBMCs. The receptors come from a woman aged 45-60 years in good health and CMV-seronegative.

The chain uses TRBV18 and TRBJ2-5, with unresolved D. Deletions cut 5 bases from V and 4 bases from J, with 8 bases between. The CDR3 runs to 12 residues. Germline loops: CDR1 KGHSH, CDR2 LQKENI. The chain's CDR3 is CASSDLGETQYF. In DNA, the CDR3 is TGTGCCAGCTCAGACCTAGGAGAGACCCAGTACTTC.

This clone was seen more than once but under ten times. The rearrangement joins TRBV5-4 to TRBJ1-1, with no clear D. Trimming shortened V by 0 bases and J by 1 base, and 10 bases separated the two germline ends. Germline V lookup: CDR1 SGHNT, CDR2 YYREEE (reference sequence). The CDR3 covers 15 residues. The CDR3 bases are TGTGCCAGCAGCTTGGGAGAGGGAGCGAACACTGAAGCTTTCTTT. This gives the protein CASSLGEGANTEAFF.

In this sample, this clone turned up a few times. CDR3 loop: CASSRTGGHSNQPQHF. The CDR3 DNA is TGTGCCAGCAGTCGGACAGGGGGGCATAGCAATCAGCCCCAGCATTTT. The chain is built from TRBV28 and TRBJ1-5; 10 nucleotides line up with TRBD1. With 5 bases clipped from V and 0 bases from J, the junction kept 4 bases outside the gene matches. In germline, CDR1 is MDHEN, CDR2 SYDVKM. The CDR3 spans 16 residues.

The chain links TRBV29-1 to TRBJ2-1, with a possible D match to TRBD2 (5 bases). This CDR3 is built from 19 residues. Germline lookup yields CDR1 SQVTM and CDR2 ANQGSEA. The V and J ends lost 0 bases and 0 bases respectively, with 21 bases between them. CDR3 loop: CSVEDGGSTTPSSYNEQFF. DNA of the CDR3: TGCAGCGTTGAAGATGGAGGTTCAACGACTCCGAGCTCCTACAATGAGCAGTTCTTC.

This clone was observed a single time. The rearrangement joins TRBV6-5 to TRBJ2-1, with no clear D. The V gene lost 0 bases and the J gene lost 5 bases, with 8 bases spanning the gap. This CDR3 has 14 amino acids. CDR1 MNHEY and CDR2 SVGAGI come from the germline V gene. The CDR3 here is CASSYSIQNNEQFF. CDR3 in DNA: TGTGCCAGCAGTTACTCGATACAGAACAATGAGCAGTTCTTC.

The J gene is TRBJ2-1, the V gene TRBV6-1, with D possibly matching TRBD2 (5 bases). This CDR3 is built from 14 residues. Germline V gene lookup returns CDR1 MNHNS and CDR2 SASEGT. Trimming stripped 6 bases from V and 5 bases from J, with 14 bases between. The CDR3 nucleotides are TGTGCCAGCAGGGCGGACTTTTCTCACAATGAGCAGTTCTTC. Its translation: CASRADFSHNEQFF.

This clone was observed a few times. The J gene is TRBJ1-5, the V gene TRBV11-2; D remains ambiguous. Germline values: CDR1 SGHAT, CDR2 FQNNGV. This CDR3 region has 15 residues. V dropped 2 bases and J dropped 5 bases, with 13 bases sitting between them. The CDR3 sequence is CASSLSPARDQPQHF. In DNA, the CDR3 is TGTGCCAGCAGCTTATCCCCAGCCCGGGATCAGCCCCAGCATTTT.

The gene calls are TRBV28 and TRBJ2-7; 8 bases are a match to TRBD1. The CDR3 spans 16 residues. The germline V gene has CDR1 MDHEN and CDR2 SYDVKM. V lost 4 bases, J lost 2 bases, and 10 bases stayed unmatched. DNA for the CDR3: TGTGCCAGCAGTTCCCCCCGGACAGGGAATACCTACGAGCAGTACTTC. Its translation is CASSSPRTGNTYEQYF.

CDR3 amino acids: CASSVGGSTDTQYF. In nucleotides, the CDR3 is TGTGCCAGCAGTGTGGGAGGTAGCACAGATACGCAGTATTTT. The V and J genes are TRBV28 and TRBJ2-3; possibly TRBD2 for D (6 bases). V was pared by 5 bases and J by 0 bases, with 9 bases between. The CDR3 covers 14 residues. Germline CDR1 MDHEN, CDR2 SYDVKM.

The chain employs TRBV7-8 and TRBJ1-2, with TRBD1 matching over 11 bases. Germline V gives CDR1 SGHVS, CDR2 FQNEAQ. The J segment lost 4 bases and the V segment lost 4 bases, leaving 11 bases of the junction unmatched. CDR3 length: 17 amino acids. CDR3: CASSSQMDRGLGYGYTF. The CDR3 DNA sequence: TGTGCCAGCAGCTCCCAAATGGACAGGGGGCTTGGCTATGGCTACACCTTC. Based on the CDR3 plus reference TRBV7-8 and TRBJ1-2, the full variable domain is GAGVSQSPRYKVAKRGQDVALRCDPISGHVSLFWYQQALGQGPEFLTYFQNEAQLDKSGLPSDRFFAERPEGSVSTLKIQRTQQEDSAVYLCASSSQMDRGLGYGYTFGSGTRLTVV.

The J gene is TRBJ2-1, the V gene TRBV7-2, with 11 bases lining up with TRBD2. The CDR3 covers 15 residues. Germline CDR1 is SGHTA and CDR2 is FQGNSA. V dropped 8 bases and J dropped 5; count of bases not matched to a gene: 8. The CDR3 DNA follows: TGTGCCAGCTCTACATCGACTAGCGGGAACAATGAGCAGTTCTTC. Residues: CASSTSTSGNNEQFF.

In nucleotides, the CDR3 is TGCAGCGTCAACAGGGGAGACACTGAAGCTTTCTTT. Translating it yields CSVNRGDTEAFF. V usage is TRBV29-1 and J usage is TRBJ1-1; TRBD1 matches 7 bases. Germline CDR1 reads SQVTM; CDR2 reads ANQGSEA. V was pared by 6 bases and J by 3 bases, with 4 bases of the junction left unmatched. The CDR3 is 12 residues long.

The rearrangement links TRBV13 to TRBJ2-7; possibly TRBD1 for D (6 bases). V was clipped by 5 bases and J by 3 bases, with 11 bases between them. Germline values: CDR1 PRHDT, CDR2 FYEKMQ (reference sequence). The CDR3 has 13 residues. This CDR3 is CASSHLQGYEQYF. The CDR3 nucleotides are TGTGCCAGCAGCCATCTACAGGGCTACGAGCAGTACTTC. Variable domain in full (rest from reference TRBV13 and TRBJ2-7): AAGVIQSPRHLIKEKRETATLKCYPIPRHDTVYWYQQGPGQDPQFLISFYEKMQSDKGSIPDRFSAQQFSDYHSELNMSSLELGDSALYFCASSHLQGYEQYFGPGTRLTVT.

The J gene is TRBJ2-3, the V gene TRBV7-9, with D maybe TRBD2 (7 bases). The CDR3 runs 15 residues. The germline CDR1 and CDR2 sequences are SEHNR and FQNEAQ (reference sequence). Trimming cost V 5 bases and J 2 bases, with 14 bases left between them. As DNA, the CDR3 is TGTGCCAGCAGCCTGAGGGAGGGGGTCACAGATACGCAGTATTTT. Translating gives CASSLREGVTDTQYF.

V gene TRBV5-6 combines with J gene TRBJ2-3, with D possibly matching TRBD2 (7 bases). The CDR3 runs to 14 residues. V gave up 2 bases and J gave up 3 bases, with 10 bases separating them. CDR1 is SGHDT, CDR2 YYEEEE, per germline. CDR3 sequence reads: CASSFRGATDTQYF. CDR3 coding DNA: TGTGCCAGCAGCTTCCGGGGGGCGACAGATACGCAGTATTTT.

The CDR3 loop reads CASSPPDITYEQYF. The CDR3 DNA reads TGTGCCAGCTCACCACCCGACATTACCTACGAGCAGTACTTC. J is TRBJ2-7 and V is TRBV18, with unresolved D. The CDR3 runs to 14 residues. V dropped 0 bases and J dropped 2 bases, with 8 bases sitting between them. Germline V gene data show CDR1 as KGHSH and CDR2 as LQKENI.

This clone has only one observation. The CDR3: CASQKQGFQGNTQYF. CDR3 in DNA: TGTGCCAGCCAAAAACAGGGGTTCCAAGGGAATACGCAGTATTTT. This chain links TRBV19 with TRBJ2-3; 7 bases align to TRBD1. V lost 9 bases and J lost 7; bases outside the gene matches: 16. The CDR3 consists of 15 residues. From germline, CDR1 is LNHDA and CDR2 SQIVND (reference sequence). Full variable domain (remainder filled in from reference TRBV19 and TRBJ2-3): DGGITQSPKYLFRKEGQNVTLSCEQNLNHDAMYWYRQDPGQGLRLIYYSQIVNDFQKGDIAEGYSVSREKKESFPLTVTSAQKNPTAFYLCASQKQGFQGNTQYFGPGTRLTVL.

The chain employs TRBV27 and TRBJ1-2; perhaps TRBD1 as D (5 bases). The V end was cut by 3 bases, the J end by 4 bases, with 15 bases between. The CDR3 runs 15 residues. From germline, CDR1 is MNHEY and CDR2 SMNVEV (reference sequence). The CDR3 bases are TGTGCCAGCAGTTTGTGGGCAGGGAAGGGCTATGGCTACACCTTC. Its translation is CASSLWAGKGYGYTF.

The chain uses TRBV7-9 and TRBJ1-1; D unclear. Trimming stripped 4 bases from V and 4 bases from J, with 19 bases between. Germline lookup yields CDR1 SEHNR and CDR2 FQNEAQ (reference sequence). This CDR3 spans 16 amino acids. The CDR3 sequence: CASSSTGRGGITEAFF. CDR3 DNA sequence: TGTGCCAGCAGCTCCACGGGCCGAGGAGGAATCACTGAAGCTTTCTTT.

V and J are TRBV5-8 and TRBJ1-4, with D maybe TRBD1 (5 bases). V lost 4 bases and J lost 7, with 14 bases in between. The CDR3 has 14 amino acids. In germline, CDR1 is SGHTS, CDR2 YDEGEE. CDR3 loop: CASSMGGLGEKLFF. CDR3 coding DNA: TGTGCCAGCAGCATGGGGGGACTTGGTGAAAAACTGTTTTTT.